A selection of T cell receptor beta chains follows, all from one sample in a study of blood T cell repertoires in COVID-19. TCRdb's copy holds only in-frame clones and misses some; the assay was immunoSEQ multiplex PCR. The sample includes approximately 100,000 clones, around 91% seen only once; the top ten take about 34%. The sequenced sample consisted of peripheral blood. The receptors were gathered from a woman aged 80 or over with acute or convalescent COVID-19. CDR3s include the opening cysteine and the closing phenylalanine or tryptophan.

TRBV9	CASSAKQGIGSYNEQFF
TRBV29-1	CSVPRGAGADGYTF
TRBV19	CASSTGTGLVDEQYF
TRBV9	CASSPKGGTSAQGTQYF
TRBV7-9	CASSFPGGYGYTF
TRBV4-1	CASSQAGQIYEQYF
TRBV10-3	CAIRAQGAYTDTQYF
TRBV9	CASSVGTGALVQETQYF
TRBV7-8	CASSLRERGVTGELFF
TRBV5-4	CASSLNGGRTDTQYF
TRBV6-6	CASSYSQGIVTEAFF
TRBV27	CASRTGGAYGYTF
TRBV7-2	CASSRGLGFEQYF
TRBV11-2	CASSLGGEAFF
TRBV25-1	CASSEEIRRGTQYF
TRBV4-3	CASSQEGGTASYEQYF